This section outlines one T cell receptor (beta chain) sequence together with its context. Trimming removed 4 bases from V and 5 bases from J; junction bases left unmatched: 12. Germline V gene data show CDR1 as MGHRA and CDR2 as YSYEKL. The CDR3 length is 16 residues. The data were obtained in a study of CD8 T cells in Susac syndrome. RNA, at 0.5 to 1 ug, was reverse transcribed with random hexamers. One entry per CDR3 protein, called by TCRdb with MiXCR from the immunoSEQ multiplex PCR reads. The sample lists some 200,000 distinct CDR3 sequences, 90% to 95% seen once, with over 0.075% in the top ten.

Source material: CD4+ T cells from PBMCs. The TCR was taken from a human donor with Susac syndrome. The chain recombines TRBV4-1 with TRBJ2-5; TRBD2 matches 8 bases. For the CDR3, the DNA is TGCGCCAGCAGCCCCCGCGGAGCGGGAGTTTCGGAGACCCAGTACTTC. It translates to CASSPRGAGVSETQYF.